The present TCR beta chain was sequenced within a study of blood T cells in healthy people across ages (dated by TCRdb to between 2015 and 2017). For context, the study as a whole: In model experiments, template switching captured roughly one uniquely barcoded TCR beta cDNA molecule for every two T cells. The study analyzed two additional independent replicas of 1 million unique cDNA reads from the same blood draw for two donors, one aged 18 to 29 and one aged 80 or older. To track age-related changes in TCR beta repertoire diversity, the study relied on deep sequencing normalized with unique cDNA molecular identifiers. The donors were split into four age groups: young (average around 16 years), middle-aged (39), aged (roughly 65) and long-lived (roughly 80). Study-wide conclusions, independent of this receptor: The long-lived group showed more naive CD4+ T cells, fewer expanded clones and increased TCR diversity than the aged group, suggesting age selection. Observed TCR beta diversity correlated strongly with the percentage of naive T cells measured by flow cytometry. Bulk unsorted PBMC profiling prevented conclusive comparison of naive and antigen-experienced compartments. Because donor CMV infection status was unknown, age-related changes in expanded clonotypes were potentially confounded. Total diversity estimates from one million sequenced T cells were considered lower bounds and underestimates. Observed TCR beta diversity per million T cells fell roughly linearly with age, and a significant reduction was already apparent by age roughly 41.

From the cysteine up to the phenylalanine, the CDR3 has a length of 11 residues. This entry keeps only the CDR3 DNA: 33 bases, framed from base 1. Deletion took 3 bases off V and 4 bases off J, with a span of 6 bases between the germline ends. Taken from the germline V gene (reference sequence), the CDR1 and CDR2 loops are DFQATT and SNEGSKA. The donors were roughly 39 Caucasian individuals from Russia, aged roughly 6 to 95 years, who were systemically healthy. Ten milliliters of peripheral blood were drawn from each donor into EDTA-treated Vacutainer tubes. Ficoll-Paque density-gradient centrifugation was used to isolate PBMCs, with at least 7 million per sample. Total RNA, at least 5 micrograms per sample, was extracted from PBMCs with Trizol reagent. Naive CD45RAhigh/CD27high T cell percentages were measured by flow cytometry on a PBMC aliquot from every donor. This clonotype was seen more than once but under ten times. Its antigen target is currently unknown. It has no much larger one-base neighbor in the sample; base qualities were not kept.

The receptor library was made with 5' RACE. The sequencer was an Illumina HiSeq 2500. The second PCR ran for about 6 to 12 cycles and used a J-beta primer mix along with a sample-barcoded 5' primer. A template-switch 5' adaptor carrying 12 random nucleotides introduced a unique molecular identifier onto each TCR beta cDNA molecule. Each sample yielded at least 2.5 million CDR3-containing paired-end reads. All of the RNA was converted into first-strand cDNA using the Mint cDNA synthesis kit, with a TRBC-specific oligonucleotide serving as the primer. All cDNA was treated with uracil-DNA glycosylase and then went through a first 18-cycle PCR with the universal primers M1SS and BC2_uni_R. The published analysis was carried out like this. Normalization of each sample was performed by random selection of 1 million high-quality reads, each carrying a distinct molecular identifier. Reads sharing molecular identifiers were discarded rather than binned into consensus sequences. MiTCR, with a Q25 quality threshold and the strictest error-elimination algorithm, was used for CDR3 identification, clonotype clustering and error correction. A nonparametric unseen species model using Euler transformation provided a lower-bound estimate of total TCR beta diversity. The public sequencing data were trimmed at Q25 with fastp and processed into clonotypes with MiXCR by TCRdb, which kept only in-frame beta chains. Each record represents a unique CDR3 protein, reported with the most common genes and DNA among its rows. What appears here as the V and J calls and clone size reflects TCRdb's work, not the paper's. Present in this sample are 1 million or so distinct CDR3 sequences, roughly a quarter of which were seen just once. The ten largest account for less than 0.75% of the sample.

A further study also used this sample, focusing on T cells of mothers and their children. That second report states: Nine systemically healthy Caucasian individuals, comprising three mothers and their six children, were included as donors. cDNA synthesis consumed the entire amount of extracted RNA, loaded at around 1.4 ug RNA in each 15 ul reaction. In the second PCR, the M1S primer introduced both the sample barcodes and 2-4 random nucleotides. Over 9 million TCR beta CDR3 reads were obtained for each mother, and some 3.1 million reads were obtained for each child. TCR recombination output is similarly shaped by thymic selection in related and unrelated pairs, with a minor effect exerted by inherited differences. Normalized repertoire overlap in related mother-child pairs was always slightly higher than in unrelated mother-child pairs, but the difference was never significant. Persistent microchimeric T cell clones were not detected, at a sensitivity of 85 to 100 clones per million clonotypes. In the study, deep NGS was used to compare the TCR beta repertoires of mothers and children, and features distinguishing related mother-child pairs from unrelated individuals were sought. The mean age was roughly 44 +/- 4 years for the mothers and about 12 +/- 4 years for the children. Libraries were sequenced on Illumina HiSeq 2000 with 100+100 nt paired-end reads after adapter ligation with NEBNext reagents. Mother and child libraries were prepared a month apart and sequenced in separate runs to prevent cross-contamination. Between roughly 450,000 and 2,200,000 distinct TCR beta clonotypes were identified per donor. Naive TCR beta clonotypes were estimated from low-frequency clonotypes matched to each donor's FACS-determined naive share, without sorting.

Input material: blood. The chain couples TRBV20-1 to TRBJ2-5, with the D gene uncertain. The receptor was isolated from a girl aged 2 to 10 in good health. The nucleotides are TGCAGTGCTAGTTCCCCAGAGACCCAGTACTTC. Its product reads: CSASSPETQYF.